This T cell receptor beta chain was retrieved from a study of immune cell composition in non-small cell lung cancer. Whole-study findings and limits: It was not proven that tumour-reactive clones equal dominant tumour-associated clones. Roughly 75% of squamous and around 34% of adenocarcinoma cases had tumour-associated clones >0.5%. Top 10 clone scores and clonality were higher in squamous than adenocarcinoma.

TCRdb keeps only in-frame clones here, not all; method: immunoSEQ multiplex PCR. The sample lists 3,000 to 4,000 clones, roughly 74% seen once, with about a fifth in the top ten. Germline V CDR1 and CDR2: SSHAT, FNYEAQ (reference sequence). The CDR3 extends over 18 amino acids. Worth noting for this clone: Its antigen is as yet unknown. One end of the junction fails to match germline, which may point to a read error.

The chain joins TRBV7-7 to TRBJ2-5, with 10 bases fitting TRBD1. The sample taken for sequencing was lung tumor tissue. The TCR comes from a human donor with non-small cell lung cancer. The CDR3 reads CASSLARGQGNFQETQYF. CDR3 bases: TGTGCTAGCAGCTTAGCGAGGGGACAGGGGAACTTCCAAGAGACCCAGTACTTC. Full variable domain (outside the CDR3, taken from reference TRBV7-7 and TRBJ2-5): GAGVSQSPRYKVTKRGQDVTLRCDPISSHATLYWYQQALGQGPEFLTYFNYEAQPDKSGLPSDRFSAERPEGSISTLTIQRTEQRDSAMYRCASSLARGQGNFQETQYFGPGTRLLVL.